These 27 T cell receptor beta chains came from one sample sequenced in a study of cytomegalovirus exposure and HLA in healthy donors. It was with 60 Vbeta and 13 Jbeta primers that the PCR ran. TCRdb keeps only in-frame clones here, not all; method: immunoSEQ multiplex PCR. The sample gives 210,000 or so clones, around 83% of which show up once; 0.2% to 0.25% is in the top ten. Sequenced: PBMCs. Source of these receptors: a girl aged 2 to 9 in good health and CMV-seronegative.

The V gene is TRBV11-2, the J gene TRBJ1-2, with D tentatively TRBD1 (5 bases). Germline values: CDR1 SGHAT, CDR2 FQNNGV. Trimming removed 5 bases from V and 6 bases from J, with 10 bases in between. The CDR3 sequence is 12 residues long. DNA for the CDR3: TGTGCCAGCAGCCCACTGACAGATGGCTACACCTTC. Residues: CASSPLTDGYTF.

The V call is TRBV6-1, the J call TRBJ2-5, with D hard to call. The CDR3 is 13 amino acids. Germline V CDR1 and CDR2: MNHNS, SASEGT. Between the trimmed V and J ends, which lost 2 bases and 0 bases, there was a span of 4 bases. CDR3 protein: CASSETHQETQYF. CDR3 nucleotide sequence: TGTGCCAGCAGTGAAACACACCAAGAGACCCAGTACTTC.

V is TRBV27 and J is TRBJ2-1; 11 nucleotides match TRBD2. Trimming at V came to 5 bases and at J to 4 bases, leaving 4 bases not matched to a gene. The CDR3 spans 15 residues. CDR1 is MNHEY, CDR2 SMNVEV, per germline (reference sequence). Here the CDR3 DNA reads TGTGCCAGCAGTCCCGGGACTAGCGGTTACAATGAGCAGTTCTTC. It translates to CASSPGTSGYNEQFF.

The rearrangement links TRBV30 to TRBJ1-1; no definite D call. This CDR3 spans 12 amino acids. Germline CDR1 GTSNPN, CDR2 SVGIG (reference sequence). Trimming pared 1 base from V and 4 bases from J, leaving 7 bases between. Written as DNA, the CDR3 is TGTGCCTGGAGTGCGACTCCCACTGAAGCTTTCTTT. Encoded protein: CAWSATPTEAFF.

V usage is TRBV19 and J usage is TRBJ2-2, with TRBD1 identical over 7 bases. The trim removed 6 bases at V and 1 base at J, leaving 11 bases unmatched. Germline V gene data show CDR1 as LNHDA and CDR2 as SQIVND (reference sequence). CDR3 size: 17 residues. The CDR3 here is CASSPWARTGNTGELFF. CDR3 DNA: TGTGCCAGTAGCCCTTGGGCGAGGACAGGGAACACCGGGGAGCTGTTTTTT.

This rearrangement joins TRBV6-4 to TRBJ1-5, with D perhaps TRBD1 (6 bases). V lost 4 bases, J lost 5 bases, and 9 bases lay in between. This CDR3 contains 13 residues. Germline V gene data show CDR1 as MRHNA and CDR2 as SNTAGT. CDR3 region: CASSGTADQPQHF. CDR3 coding DNA: TGTGCCAGCAGTGGGACAGCCGATCAGCCCCAGCATTTT.

This clone was counted once. This chain connects TRBV5-4 to TRBJ1-4; no clear D gene. V was trimmed by 1 base and J by 5 bases, leaving 15 bases between them. The CDR3 length is 16 residues. Germline loops: CDR1 SGHNT, CDR2 YYREEE (reference sequence). The DNA for the CDR3 is TGTGCCAGCAGCTTGAGGTCGGCAGGAAAGAATGAAAAACTGTTTTTT. Translation: CASSLRSAGKNEKLFF.

This clone was observed once. As DNA, the CDR3 is TGTGCCTGGACGGGACAGGATTCTTTCTCCTATAATTCACCCCTCCACTTT. Its protein product is CAWTGQDSFSYNSPLHF. This chain connects TRBV30 to TRBJ1-6; TRBD1 agrees at 8 bases. The germline CDR1 and CDR2 sequences are GTSNPN and SVGIG (reference sequence). Losses at the gene ends were 4 bases for V and 0 bases for J; bases not matched to a gene: 8. The CDR3 is 17 residues long.

The chain combines TRBV7-9 with TRBJ1-1, with TRBD1 matching over 7 bases. V lost 4 bases and J lost 6; bases outside the gene matches: 5. The CDR3 contains 13 residues. Germline V gene lookup returns CDR1 SEHNR and CDR2 FQNEAQ (reference sequence). CDR3 sequence reads: CASSWQGEAEAFF. CDR3 bases: TGTGCCAGCAGCTGGCAGGGGGAGGCTGAAGCTTTCTTT.

The genes are TRBV30 and TRBJ1-1, with 9 positions matching TRBD1. Trimming at V came to 0 bases and at J to 7 bases, leaving 9 bases not matched to a gene. This CDR3 region has 15 residues. CDR1 is GTSNPN and CDR2 is SVGIG in the germline V gene (reference sequence). The chain's CDR3 is CAWSVPGTGSGEAFF. Here the CDR3 DNA reads TGTGCCTGGAGTGTACCCGGGACAGGGAGTGGTGAAGCTTTCTTT.

This clone appeared a few times. This chain joins TRBV7-2 and TRBJ2-2, with 7 bases that match TRBD1. The CDR3 covers 15 residues. CDR1 and CDR2 (germline): SGHTA, FQGNSA. V shed 5 bases and J 0 bases; nucleotides not matched to a gene: 3. CDR3 sequence: CASSVQGANTGELFF. The DNA of the CDR3 is TGTGCCAGCAGCGTCCAGGGGGCGAACACCGGGGAGCTGTTTTTT.

The chain combines TRBV15 with TRBJ2-1, with 7 nucleotides matching TRBD2. The germline gives CDR1 LNHNV, CDR2 YYDKDF (reference sequence). V was pared by 3 bases and J by 0 bases, with 5 bases of the junction left unmatched. The CDR3 has 16 amino acids. The CDR3 reads CATSRDRGDSYNEQFF. The CDR3 bases are TGTGCCACCAGCAGGGACCGGGGGGACTCCTACAATGAGCAGTTCTTC.

V usage is TRBV7-9 and J usage is TRBJ2-3; no definite D call. Trimming removed 8 bases from V and 1 base from J, with 10 bases in between. Germline CDR1 and CDR2: SEHNR and FQNEAQ (reference sequence). There are 13 residues in the CDR3. The CDR3 is CASLPPGTDTQYF. The CDR3 coding sequence is TGTGCCAGCCTACCTCCCGGCACAGATACGCAGTATTTT.

The V gene is TRBV27, the J gene TRBJ2-2; the D is unclear. CDR3 length: 14 residues. Between the trimmed V and J ends, which lost 9 bases and 1 base, there was a span of 12 bases. CDR1 MNHEY and CDR2 SMNVEV come from the germline V gene (reference sequence). DNA for the CDR3: TGTGCCAGTTCCGAATCAGGGAACACCGGGGAGCTGTTTTTT. Amino acids: CASSESGNTGELFF.

This chain uses TRBV25-1 with TRBJ1-1; 11 nucleotides line up with TRBD1. From germline, CDR1 is MGHDK and CDR2 SYGVNS. The CDR3 covers 16 residues. J gave up 0 bases and V 7 bases, and 7 bases lay outside the gene matches. The CDR3 region has the DNA TGTGCCAGCAACGAGGGACAGGGGGGGTTGAACACTGAAGCTTTCTTT. Protein: CASNEGQGGLNTEAFF. Combining the CDR3 with reference TRBV25-1 and TRBJ1-1 gives the whole variable domain EADIYQTPRYLVIGTGKKITLECSQTMGHDKMYWYQQDPGMELHLIHYSYGVNSTEKGDLSSESTVSRIRTEHFPLTLESARPSHTSQYLCASNEGQGGLNTEAFFGQGTRLTVV.

The chain couples TRBV7-9 to TRBJ1-5; 11 bases are a match to TRBD1. With 5 bases clipped from V and 5 bases from J, the junction kept 2 bases outside the gene matches. Germline V gene lookup returns CDR1 SEHNR and CDR2 FQNEAQ (reference sequence). The CDR3 spans 14 residues. In DNA, the CDR3 is TGTGCCAGCAGCCGGACAGGGGGCCATCAGCCCCAGCATTTT. This codes for CASSRTGGHQPQHF. Filled out from reference TRBV7-9 and TRBJ1-5, the complete variable domain reads DTGVSQNPRHKITKRGQNVTFRCDPISEHNRLYWYRQTLGQGPEFLTYFQNEAQLEKSRLLSDRFSAERPKGSFSTLEIQRTEQGDSAMYLCASSRTGGHQPQHFGDGTRLSIL.

This chain links TRBV28 with TRBJ2-7, with D tentatively TRBD2 (5 bases). Trimming removed 10 bases at V and 1 base at J, with 17 bases between. The length of the CDR3 is 14 residues. Germline V gives CDR1 MDHEN, CDR2 SYDVKM. As DNA, the CDR3 is TGTGCCACCTTTCAGGACTTTTTATCCTACGAGCAGTACTTC. Translating gives CATFQDFLSYEQYF.

J is TRBJ2-1 and V is TRBV7-9; 9 positions match TRBD2. This CDR3 region has 15 residues. The V segment lost 6 bases and the J segment 2 bases; nucleotides outside the gene matches: 5. CDR1 is SEHNR, CDR2 FQNEAQ, per germline (reference sequence). CDR3 region: CASRVAGVTYNEQFF. In DNA, the CDR3 is TGTGCCAGCAGAGTAGCGGGGGTTACCTACAATGAGCAGTTCTTC.

The gene calls are TRBV11-1 and TRBJ2-3; D is perhaps TRBD2 (6 bases). CDR3 length: 16 residues. Germline V CDR1 and CDR2: SGHAT, FQDESV (reference sequence). V was pared by 1 base and J by 0 bases, with 11 bases between. The CDR3, as DNA: TGTGCCAGCAGCTTAGAACTAGCCTCTAGCACAGATACGCAGTATTTT. Its protein product is CASSLELASSTDTQYF.

The V gene is TRBV5-5, the J gene TRBJ1-1; TRBD1 matches at 10 bases. Germline loops: CDR1 SGHKS, CDR2 YYEKEE (reference sequence). The CDR3 is made up of 18 amino acids. Germline trimming cut 4 bases from V and 5 bases from J; bases unmatched to any gene: 17. The DNA of the CDR3 is TGTGCCAGCAGCATGGGGCTGGGACAGGGGAGAATGTCAACTGAAGCTTTCTTT. Amino acids: CASSMGLGQGRMSTEAFF.

This clone was picked up one time. The chain uses TRBV7-9 and TRBJ2-3; the match to TRBD1 covers 10 bases. CDR1 is SEHNR, CDR2 FQNEAQ, per germline (reference sequence). V was clipped by 4 bases and J by 2 bases; unmatched bases: 9. The CDR3 runs to 17 residues. The CDR3 spells CASSSGDRGRITDTQYF. The CDR3 nucleotides are TGTGCCAGCAGCTCCGGAGACAGGGGGCGCATCACAGATACGCAGTATTTT.

V is TRBV27 and J is TRBJ2-1, with TRBD2 matching 8 bases. The CDR3 runs 17 residues. CDR1 is MNHEY and CDR2 is SMNVEV in the germline V gene (reference sequence). V was clipped by 5 bases and J by 1 base; unmatched bases: 10. The CDR3 protein is CASSPFSSGPSYNEQFF. For the CDR3, the DNA is TGTGCCAGCAGTCCCTTCTCTAGCGGGCCATCCTACAATGAGCAGTTCTTC.

The chain links TRBV6-5 to TRBJ2-1, with TRBD2 matching over 8 bases. Germline V gives CDR1 MNHEY, CDR2 SVGAGI. J was trimmed by 6 bases and V by 6 bases; bases with no gene match: 10. The CDR3 runs 15 residues. CDR3: CASRLREGLGNEQFF. The CDR3 nucleotides are TGTGCCAGCAGACTTCGGGAGGGCCTGGGCAATGAGCAGTTCTTC.

The V call is TRBV6-4, the J call TRBJ1-2; 10 bases agree with TRBD1. This CDR3 is 13 amino acids long. The germline V gene encodes CDR1 MRHNA and CDR2 SNTAGT. Trimming removed 6 bases from V and 8 bases from J; junction bases left unmatched: 6. CDR3 residues: CASRKTGGGGYTF. The CDR3 bases are TGTGCCAGCAGGAAGACAGGGGGCGGGGGCTACACCTTC.

The chain couples TRBV9 to TRBJ2-3; 13 bases are shared with TRBD2. This CDR3 region has 21 residues. The J segment lost 2 bases and the V segment lost 4 bases, leaving 19 bases of the junction unmatched. Germline CDR1 and CDR2: SGDLS and YYNGEE. The CDR3, as DNA: TGTGCCAGCAGCTTGAGGACTAGCGGGAGAGATTTGAGGGTTATCACAGATACGCAGTATTTT. Protein product: CASSLRTSGRDLRVITDTQYF.

This rearrangement joins TRBV5-4 to TRBJ1-2, with no clear D. V lost 0 bases and J lost 1, with 7 bases in between. CDR3 length: 14 residues. Germline V gene sequence: CDR1 SGHNT, CDR2 YYREEE (reference sequence). CDR3 sequence reads: CASSLVRDNYGYTF. CDR3 in DNA: TGTGCCAGCAGCTTGGTACGGGATAACTATGGCTACACCTTC.

This sequence joins TRBV6-5 and TRBJ1-6, with no clear D. The CDR3 length is 15 residues. The germline CDR1 and CDR2 sequences are MNHEY and SVGAGI. The germline V and J ends were trimmed by 7 bases and 9 bases, with 19 bases remaining between them. DNA for the CDR3: TGTGCCAGCACCGTCACTGGGCCGATCGGTTCACCCCTCCACTTT. Its protein product is CASTVTGPIGSPLHF.